Listed below are T cell receptor beta chains from one sample, sequenced in a study of identical twins. TCRdb redid the calling of the 5' RACE reads with MiXCR, one entry per CDR3 protein. The sample records 420,000 or so distinct CDR3 sequences, approximately 17% being singletons. Material for sequencing was naive T cells sorted from blood. These receptors were taken from a man aged 50 to 60 in good health. CDR3s include the opening cysteine and the closing phenylalanine or tryptophan. Each record gives: V gene, D gene, clone size, J gene, CDR3 DNA, CDR3 protein. The D gene is left open where the match is weak. Some rows mark clone size as missing; the rest say once, few, many or name a class of expanded clone.

TRBV6-2/TRBV6-3	-	few	TRBJ2-5	TGTGCCAGCGGGGGAACCTCGGGAGAGACCCAGTACTTC	CASGGTSGETQYF
TRBV6-2/TRBV6-3	TRBD2	-	TRBJ2-1	TGTGCCAGAAGGGCGGGGGGGCCATCGTCCTACAATGAGCAGTTCTTC	CARRAGGPSSYNEQFF
TRBV4-3	-	many	TRBJ1-5	TGCGCCAGCAGCCAAGATCTCAGGGGCAATCAGCCCCAGCATTTT	CASSQDLRGNQPQHF
TRBV12-3/TRBV12-4	TRBD1	few	TRBJ2-3	TGTGCCAGCAGTCACAGGACAGGGGGCACAGATACGCAGTATTTT	CASSHRTGGTDTQYF
TRBV9	-	many	TRBJ2-7	TGTGCCAGCAGCATCTCTAGCGATTTCTCCTACGAGCAGTACTTC	CASSISSDFSYEQYF
TRBV28	-	-	TRBJ1-6	TGTGCCAGCAGCCCGGCCTTTTTTAATTCACCCCTCCACTTT	CASSPAFFNSPLHF
TRBV6-1	-	few	TRBJ1-6	TGTGCCAGCACCCCTGGCCAGGGTAATTCACCCCTCCACTTT	CASTPGQGNSPLHF
TRBV5-1	TRBD1	-	TRBJ2-2	TGCGCCAGCAGCTTAAGTGACAGGGGGCCCACCGGGGAGCTGTTTTTT	CASSLSDRGPTGELFF
TRBV6-5	TRBD1	many	TRBJ2-2	TGTGCCAGCAGTTGGACAGGGAACACCGGGGAGCTGTTTTTT	CASSWTGNTGELFF
TRBV29-1	TRBD1	-	TRBJ1-2	TGCAGCGTTCGCAGGGGGAACTATGGCTACACCTTC	CSVRRGNYGYTF
TRBV9	-	many	TRBJ1-2	TGTGCCAGCAGCGTGGACTGGGGGTCTGGCTACACCTTC	CASSVDWGSGYTF
TRBV6-2/TRBV6-3	-	few	TRBJ1-1	TGTGCCAGCAGTTACGTTGGGCAGTCTTTTTACGGCACTGAAGCTTTCTTT	CASSYVGQSFYGTEAFF
TRBV4-1	-	-	TRBJ1-3	TGCGCCAGCAGCCAAGATGACGGAATCTCTGGAAACACCATATATTTT	CASSQDDGISGNTIYF
TRBV5-1	TRBD1	many	TRBJ1-4	TGCGCCAGCAGCCAGATGACAGGGGAAAAACTGTTTTTT	CASSQMTGEKLFF
TRBV4-3	TRBD1	many	TRBJ1-1	TGCGCCAGCAGCCAAGCCAGGGGGCTTGAAGCTTTCTTT	CASSQARGLEAFF
TRBV29-1	-	many	TRBJ1-1	TGCAGCGTTGCCGGGACACAGAACACTGAAGCTTTCTTT	CSVAGTQNTEAFF
TRBV5-1	TRBD2	-	TRBJ2-4	TGCGCCAGCAGCCCACTTGTATCTTCCGGGGGGGGAAAAAACATTCAGTACTTC	CASSPLVSSGGGKNIQYF
TRBV12-3/TRBV12-4	-	many	TRBJ2-3	TGTGCCAGCAGTCTCCTGAGGGTATCAGATACGCAGTATTTT	CASSLLRVSDTQYF
TRBV7-2	TRBD2	once	TRBJ2-5	TGTGCCAGCAGCGTCCCTAGCGGAAAAGAGACCCAGTACTTC	CASSVPSGKETQYF
TRBV29-1	TRBD1	many	TRBJ2-7	TGCAGCGCGCGACAGGGTGAGGTTAACGAGCAGTACTTC	CSARQGEVNEQYF
TRBV6-1	TRBD1	few	TRBJ1-2	TGTGCCAGCAGTGAAGCGGGACAGGGGTATGGCTACACCTTC	CASSEAGQGYGYTF
TRBV5-1	-	many	TRBJ2-3	TGCGCCAGCAGCTTAGATCCAGGCTTCACAGATACGCAGTATTTT	CASSLDPGFTDTQYF
TRBV7-2	-	many	TRBJ2-4	TGTGCCAGCAGCTCACCGCACGGCGAGGGGGGGGCCAAAAACATTCAGTACTTC	CASSSPHGEGGAKNIQYF
TRBV5-1	-	many	TRBJ1-2	TGCGCCAGCAGCCCAGACCCAGGGGTGAACTATGGCTACACCTTC	CASSPDPGVNYGYTF
TRBV20-1	TRBD2	many	TRBJ2-1	TGCAGTGCTAGAAGAAGCGGGAGGTACAATGAGCAGTTCTTC	CSARRSGRYNEQFF
TRBV5-6	TRBD2	-	TRBJ2-7	TGTGCCAGCACCGCCGCCGGGGGGAGGGAGTACTTC	CASTAAGGREYF
TRBV7-8	TRBD2	-	TRBJ2-7	TGTGCCAGCAGCTTAGCGCTAACTAGCGGACCGAGCTCCTACGAGCAGTACTTC	CASSLALTSGPSSYEQYF
TRBV24-1	-	-	TRBJ2-1	TGTGCCACCAGTCGGGCAGGGGCGCAAAGCAATGAGCAGTTCTTC	CATSRAGAQSNEQFF
TRBV5-4	TRBD2	-	TRBJ2-5	TGTGCCAGCAGCTCAACTAGCGGGAGACAAGAGACCCAGTACTTC	CASSSTSGRQETQYF
TRBV6-1	TRBD2	few	TRBJ2-7	TGTGCCAGCAGGGACCCCGGGACTAGCGGGAGGTCGGGGGAGCAGTACTTC	CASRDPGTSGRSGEQYF
TRBV6-2/TRBV6-3	-	many	TRBJ2-1	TGTGCCTCCAGGGCCCCATCCGACAATGAGCAGTTCTTC	CASRAPSDNEQFF
TRBV6-2/TRBV6-3	-	few	TRBJ2-1	TGTGCCAGCAGTCCCACGGCTGGACGTGGGCAGTTCTTC	CASSPTAGRGQFF